This T cell receptor beta chain was recorded in a study of blood T cell repertoires in COVID-19. Study context: Both acute and convalescent COVID-19 samples were obtained from the United States, Italy and Spain. T cells, B-cell-depleted T cells, or PBMCs supplied cDNA or gDNA.

The V and J ends lost 6 bases and 5 bases respectively, with 13 bases between them. CDR3 length: 13 amino acids. Germline lookup yields CDR1 SGHAT and CDR2 FQNNGV. A Seattle source enrolled patients during active infection and followed them longitudinally. Original processing methods: Reference gene primer amplification gave estimated nucleated cell counts. TCRdb's copy holds only in-frame clones and misses some; the assay was immunoSEQ multiplex PCR. V, J and clone size were drawn from that table, and D and trimming were deduced from the DNA. This table has over 250,000 clones, more than 85% appearing once.

The V and J genes are TRBV11-2 and TRBJ1-1; a weak D match, TRBD1 (5 bases). Sequenced: peripheral blood. The receptor was derived from a person aged 18 to 35 with COVID-19, enrolled during active disease. The CDR3 DNA reads TGTGCCAGCAGGCAGACAGTGGGTACTGAAGCTTTCTTT. Protein product: CASRQTVGTEAFF.